This passage covers 29 T cell receptor beta chains from one sample sequenced in a study of T cell responses to AZD1222 COVID-19 vaccine. The assay was immunoSEQ multiplex PCR, and TCRdb's table has in-frame clones only and misses some. The repertoire holds some 140,000 clones, with approximately 90% as singletons. The input for sequencing was peripheral blood, taken on day 0 of AZD1222 vaccination. The receptors here all came from an adult in good health.

The chain links TRBV6-2 or TRBV6-3 to TRBJ1-6; D uncertain. The CDR3 is made up of 16 amino acids. Germline V gene lookup returns CDR1 MNHEY and CDR2 SVGEGT. The V end was cut by 0 bases, the J end by 9 bases, with 15 bases between. The CDR3 is CASSYSGHDGSSPLHF. The CDR3 bases are TGTGCCAGCAGTTACTCCGGGCACGATGGTTCTTCACCCCTCCACTTT.

This chain connects TRBV4-1 to TRBJ1-5; 10 positions match TRBD1. V lost 1 base, J lost 6 bases, and 3 bases stayed unmatched. The germline V gene has CDR1 MGHRA and CDR2 YSYEKL. The CDR3 is made up of 15 amino acids. The CDR3 sequence is CASSQGQGAGQPQHF. The CDR3 DNA sequence: TGCGCCAGCAGCCAAGGACAGGGGGCTGGTCAGCCCCAGCATTTT.

The gene calls are TRBV5-1 and TRBJ2-5; 9 nucleotides line up with TRBD1. This CDR3 has 14 amino acids. Germline lookup yields CDR1 SGHRS and CDR2 YFSETQ. J was trimmed by 5 bases and V by 4 bases; bases with no gene match: 6. The CDR3 region is CASSTGGEGETQYF. CDR3 bases: TGCGCCAGCAGCACAGGGGGCGAGGGGGAGACCCAGTACTTC.

The chain carries TRBV5-1 and TRBJ2-2, with 10 bases aligning to TRBD1. V was clipped by 4 bases and J by 8 bases; unmatched bases: 8. Germline loops: CDR1 SGHRS, CDR2 YFSETQ. CDR3 length: 15 amino acids. CDR3 loop: CASSPGGTGAGELFF. The DNA of the CDR3 is TGCGCCAGCAGCCCTGGGGGGACAGGGGCAGGGGAGCTGTTTTTT. The complete variable domain, with remaining parts taken from reference TRBV5-1 and TRBJ2-2, reads KAGVTQTPRYLIKTRGQQVTLSCSPISGHRSVSWYQQTPGQGLQFLFEYFSETQRNKGNFPGRFSGRQFSNSRSEMNVSTLELGDSALYLCASSPGGTGAGELFFGEGSRLTVL.

This sequence joins TRBV5-5 and TRBJ2-3; possibly TRBD1 for D (6 bases). Trimming left V 0 bases short and J 6 bases short, with 8 bases between. CDR3 length: 13 amino acids. Germline CDR1 SGHKS, CDR2 YYEKEE (reference sequence). CDR3 residues: CASSLATGDTQYF. As DNA, the CDR3 is TGTGCCAGCAGCTTGGCCACAGGGGATACGCAGTATTTT.

The V gene is TRBV6-6, the J gene TRBJ2-2; 8 bases align to TRBD1. The CDR3 has 20 residues. Germline V lookup: CDR1 MNHNY, CDR2 SVGAGI (reference sequence). V lost 6 bases and J lost 0; bases outside the gene matches: 18. The chain's CDR3 is CASSPWRQGITRANTGELFF. The CDR3 DNA is TGTGCCAGCAGCCCCTGGCGACAGGGGATTACAAGAGCGAACACCGGGGAGCTGTTTTTT.

The rearrangement uses TRBV5-1 and TRBJ1-5; TRBD1 is a possible D gene (5 bases). Trimming left V 4 bases short and J 3 bases short, with 14 bases between. Germline values: CDR1 SGHRS, CDR2 YFSETQ. This CDR3 has 15 residues. As DNA, the CDR3 is TGCGCCAGCAGCACCCCCGGGGCAGCCAATCAGCCCCAGCATTTT. Amino acids: CASSTPGAANQPQHF.

The chain has TRBV5-1 and TRBJ2-1; TRBD1 matches at 9 bases. The CDR3 loop spans 16 amino acids. In germline, CDR1 is SGHRS, CDR2 YFSETQ. J was trimmed by 6 bases and V by 0 bases; bases with no gene match: 7. CDR3 sequence (DNA): TGCGCCAGCAGCTTGGTTGTAGGGACAGGGATCAATGAGCAGTTCTTC. Its translation: CASSLVVGTGINEQFF.

The V gene is TRBV6-6, the J gene TRBJ1-1; 7 nucleotides line up with TRBD1. V trimming: 5 bases; J trimming: 6 bases; junction bases outside the gene matches: 9. The CDR3 runs 14 residues. Germline V gene lookup returns CDR1 MNHNY and CDR2 SVGAGI (reference sequence). Here the CDR3 reads CASSLSQGTPEAFF. The DNA for the CDR3 is TGTGCCAGCAGTCTCTCACAGGGGACCCCTGAAGCTTTCTTT.

The chain couples TRBV4-1 to TRBJ1-1, with a possible D match to TRBD1 (5 bases). Germline CDR1 reads MGHRA; CDR2 reads YSYEKL. V was cut by 0 bases and J by 0 bases, with 11 bases left in between. This CDR3 has 16 residues. The CDR3 DNA reads as TGCGCCAGCAGCCAAGAGGGGCCGGGGATGAACACTGAAGCTTTCTTT. Translated: CASSQEGPGMNTEAFF.

The rearrangement links TRBV6-2 or TRBV6-3 to TRBJ2-7; TRBD1 matches 8 bases. From germline, CDR1 is MNHEY and CDR2 SVGEGT. This CDR3 spans 16 amino acids. Germline trimming cut 3 bases from V and 0 bases from J; bases unmatched to any gene: 7. The CDR3: CASSYPSGTGSYEQYF. The CDR3 region has the DNA TGTGCCAGCAGTTATCCCTCCGGGACAGGCTCCTACGAGCAGTACTTC.

The rearrangement joins TRBV27 to TRBJ1-4, with D perhaps matching TRBD1 (6 bases). With 0 bases removed from V and 11 bases from J, the gap between germline ends came to 10 bases. This CDR3 is built from 13 residues. Germline CDR1 reads MNHEY; CDR2 reads SMNVEV (reference sequence). DNA for the CDR3: TGTGCCAGCAGTTTATCCAGGGGTGGGAAACTGTTTTTT. Its protein is CASSLSRGGKLFF.

This clone appeared a few times. This chain connects TRBV5-6 to TRBJ2-7; 10 positions match TRBD2. Germline CDR1 and CDR2: SGHDT and YYEEEE. Trimming cost V 5 bases and J 4 bases; bases outside gene matches: 6. This CDR3 has 14 amino acids. The CDR3 DNA reads as TGTGCCAGCAGTTTAGGACTAGCGGAGTACGAGCAGTACTTC. This translates into CASSLGLAEYEQYF.

The chain couples TRBV7-9 to TRBJ1-2; D may be TRBD1 (6 bases). Germline assignment: CDR1 SEHNR and CDR2 FQNEAQ (reference sequence). The CDR3 runs 14 residues. Deletions cut 5 bases from V and 3 bases from J, with 13 bases between. DNA for the CDR3: TGTGCCAGCAGCGACAACAGGGAAGACTATGGCTACACCTTC. It yields the protein CASSDNREDYGYTF.

The CDR3 coding sequence is TGTGCCAGCAGTCATGGGACAGGGCCGGATGGCTACACCTTC. Translation: CASSHGTGPDGYTF. This chain uses TRBV6-5 with TRBJ1-2; TRBD1 matches 9 bases. The CDR3 has 14 amino acids. V lost 5 bases to trimming and J lost 6 bases; unmatched junction nucleotides: 7. Germline values: CDR1 MNHEY, CDR2 SVGAGI.

CDR3 loop: CASSLGGPTNEKLFF. The CDR3 DNA reads TGCGCCAGCAGCTTGGGGGGTCCCACTAATGAAAAACTGTTTTTT. The V gene is TRBV5-1, the J gene TRBJ1-4; no firm D call. Trimming removed 0 bases from V and 2 bases from J, with 8 bases in between. The CDR3 sequence is 15 residues long. Germline loops: CDR1 SGHRS, CDR2 YFSETQ.

The rearrangement links TRBV15 to TRBJ1-3; 8 bases fit TRBD1. This CDR3 comprises 15 residues. Germline-derived CDR1 and CDR2 are LNHNV and YYDKDF (reference sequence). The V segment lost 1 base and the J segment 5 bases; nucleotides outside the gene matches: 4. Here the CDR3 DNA reads TGTGCCACCAGCAGAGGACAGGGGCCCCGAAACACCATATATTTT. This encodes CATSRGQGPRNTIYF.

The chain recombines TRBV7-2 with TRBJ2-7; tentative D call: TRBD2 (6 bases). Trimming took 7 bases from V and 1 from J, leaving 14 bases between them. This CDR3 is built from 14 residues. CDR1 is SGHTA and CDR2 is FQGNSA in the germline V gene. In DNA form, the CDR3 reads TGTGCCAGCACCCCAGGGCTAGCGTCCTACGAGCAGTACTTC. Its translation is CASTPGLASYEQYF.

The chain uses TRBV19 and TRBJ2-1, with TRBD2 identical over 9 bases. Per germline, CDR1 LNHDA and CDR2 SQIVND (reference sequence). The CDR3 runs 15 residues. V lost 7 bases and J lost 5; bases outside the gene matches: 9. The DNA of the CDR3 is TGTGCCAGTAAGGATGGCGGGGGGGCGAACAATGAGCAGTTCTTC. Amino acid sequence: CASKDGGGANNEQFF.

This chain connects TRBV10-3 to TRBJ1-2, with D possibly TRBD1 on 5 matching bases. The CDR3 spans 15 residues. V shed 1 base and J shed 6 bases, with 15 bases lying between them. Looked up from germline, CDR1 is ENHRY and CDR2 is SYGVKD. CDR3 DNA sequence: TGTGCCATCAGTGAGTACGAGGCAGGGAGGAATGGCTACACCTTC. Its translation: CAISEYEAGRNGYTF.

The J gene is TRBJ2-3, the V gene TRBV4-3, with D tentatively TRBD2 (6 bases). Germline V gene data show CDR1 as LGHNA and CDR2 as YSLEER. This CDR3 has 15 residues. V was shortened by 5 bases and J by 6 bases, with 18 bases between the two germline ends. The CDR3 here is CASSVRSGASDTQYF. CDR3 coding DNA: TGCGCCAGCAGCGTCCGTAGCGGAGCGAGCGATACGCAGTATTTT.

This clone has just one count. This rearrangement joins TRBV15 to TRBJ2-2; D gene ambiguous. Between the trimmed V and J ends, which lost 1 base and 0 bases, there was a span of 6 bases. Germline-derived CDR1 and CDR2 are LNHNV and YYDKDF (reference sequence). There are 15 residues in the CDR3. The CDR3, as DNA: TGTGCCACCAGCAGAGGCAGGCCGAACACCGGGGAGCTGTTTTTT. Its protein product is CATSRGRPNTGELFF.

The V and J genes are TRBV5-1 and TRBJ2-5; 10 positions agree with TRBD2. V dropped 0 bases and J dropped 4; count of bases not matched to a gene: 12. Germline V gene data show CDR1 as SGHRS and CDR2 as YFSETQ. The CDR3 length is 18 residues. CDR3 nucleotide sequence: TGCGCCAGCAGCTTGGGCCAGCGGGGGGGCCTAGGTGGAGAGACCCAGTACTTC. Translating it yields CASSLGQRGGLGGETQYF.

The gene calls are TRBV12-2 and TRBJ1-1; the D call of TRBD1 is as the table states it, not checked on the DNA. TRBV12-2 is given as a pseudogene. This CDR3 has 13 amino acids. The CDR3 nucleotides are TGTGCAAGTCGCCCAGACAGGCCCTCGGGGGCTTTCTTT. This codes for CASRPDRPSGAFF.

V usage is TRBV7-8 and J usage is TRBJ2-5; 10 positions match TRBD1. V was pared by 4 bases and J by 5 bases, with 4 bases of the junction left unmatched. Germline V CDR1 and CDR2: SGHVS, FQNEAQ. This CDR3 has 14 residues. In DNA form, the CDR3 reads TGTGCCAGCAGCTATGACAGGGGGCAGGAGACCCAGTACTTC. This sequence encodes CASSYDRGQETQYF.

The chain has TRBV29-1 and TRBJ2-7, with a tentative D call TRBD1 (6 bases). The CDR3 runs to 12 residues. Germline V gene sequence: CDR1 SQVTM, CDR2 ANQGSEA. Between the trimmed V and J ends, which lost 3 bases and 4 bases, there was a span of 10 bases. The CDR3 region is CSVEGARYEQYF. CDR3 nucleotides: TGCAGCGTTGAGGGGGCGCGGTACGAGCAGTACTTC.

J is TRBJ1-3 and V is TRBV18, with TRBD1 matching over 7 bases. The CDR3 length is 15 residues. The germline V gene has CDR1 KGHSH and CDR2 LQKENI. The V and J ends lost 3 bases and 1 base, in that order; junction bases with no gene match: 3. The CDR3: CASSPKTGSGNTIYF. The CDR3 bases are TGTGCCAGCTCACCCAAGACAGGGTCTGGAAACACCATATATTTT.

This chain connects TRBV6-5 to TRBJ2-7, with D perhaps assigned TRBD1 or TRBD2 (5 bases each). The CDR3 covers 15 residues. Germline V lookup: CDR1 MNHEY, CDR2 SVGAGI. Trimming stripped 5 bases from V and 2 bases from J, with 16 bases between. This CDR3 is CASSPSRDRTYEQYF. As DNA, the CDR3 is TGTGCCAGCAGTCCAAGCCGGGACCGCACCTACGAGCAGTACTTC.

The sample holds a few counts of this clone. CDR3: CASSWTGRGYTF. As DNA, the CDR3 is TGTGCCAGCAGTTGGACAGGGAGAGGCTACACCTTC. This chain joins TRBV7-2 and TRBJ1-2; 8 bases fit TRBD1. V was pared by 6 bases and J by 8 bases, with 5 bases of the junction left unmatched. There are 12 residues in the CDR3. Per germline, CDR1 SGHTA and CDR2 FQGNSA.